This T cell receptor beta chain was sequenced for a study of shared clonotypes between healthy human individuals. Study at large: CD4 naive and memory got three plates each, CD8 naive two, CD8 memory one.

The CDR3 consists of 13 residues. V lost 5 bases and J lost 4, with 10 bases in between. The germline gives CDR1 SEHNR, CDR2 FQNEAQ (reference sequence). When replicate PCRs were run on sorted subsets, they used around 200 ng DNA, some 29,000 T cell genomes. Repertoires were generated with immunoSEQ multiplex PCR, while TCRdb's copy carries only in-frame clones and drops some. This sample has about 2.1 million clones; under 95% occur once, and the top ten carry about 1.5%. Naive-designated CD8 cells lacked CD45RO, were positively enriched for CCR7, and omitted terminally differentiated effector memory CD45RA+ cells.

The material sequenced was naive CD8+ T cells from PBMCs. J is TRBJ2-3 and V is TRBV7-9, with D perhaps given as TRBD1 or TRBD2 (5 bases each). The receptor was derived from a man younger than 30 in good health. Some clones in this sample may be carry-over from other donors' samples. The DNA for the CDR3 is TGTGCCAGCAGCCCAGGGACCCCAGATACGCAGTATTTT. It translates to CASSPGTPDTQYF.